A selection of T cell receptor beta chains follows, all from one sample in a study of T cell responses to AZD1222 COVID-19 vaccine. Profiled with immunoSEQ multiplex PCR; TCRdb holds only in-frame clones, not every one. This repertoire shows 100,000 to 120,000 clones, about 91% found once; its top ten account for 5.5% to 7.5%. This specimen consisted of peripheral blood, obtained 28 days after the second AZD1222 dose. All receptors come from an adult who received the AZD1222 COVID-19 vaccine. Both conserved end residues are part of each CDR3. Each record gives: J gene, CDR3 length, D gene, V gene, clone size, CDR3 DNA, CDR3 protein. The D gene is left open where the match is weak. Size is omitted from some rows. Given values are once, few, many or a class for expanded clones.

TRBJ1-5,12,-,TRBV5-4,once,TGTGCCAGCAGCTTGACGAGGCAGCCCCAGCATTTT,CASSLTRQPQHF
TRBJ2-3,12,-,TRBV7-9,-,TGTGCCAGCAGCTTAGTACCAGATACGCAGTATTTT,CASSLVPDTQYF
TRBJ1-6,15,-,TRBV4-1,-,TGCGCCAGCAGCCAAGATTCAGGGCGTCTATTCACCCTCCACTTT,CASSQDSGRLFTLHF
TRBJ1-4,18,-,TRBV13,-,TGTGCCAGCAGCCCTTCTTACAGGGTACAGGACCGTAATGAAAAACTGTTTTTT,CASSPSYRVQDRNEKLFF
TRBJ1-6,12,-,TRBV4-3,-,TGCGCCAGCAGCCAAGGTTATTCACCCCTCCACTTT,CASSQGYSPLHF
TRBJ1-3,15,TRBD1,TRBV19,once,TGTGCCAGTAGTTCCGGGACAGGTTCTGGAAACACCATATATTTT,CASSSGTGSGNTIYF
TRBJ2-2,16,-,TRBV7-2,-,TGTGCCAGCAGCTTAGACTTTGTGGCAAAAACCGGGGAGCTGTTTTTT,CASSLDFVAKTGELFF
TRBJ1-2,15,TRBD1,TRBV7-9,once,TGTGCCAGCAGCTTCGGTGGACAGGGGAACTATGGCTACACCTTC,CASSFGGQGNYGYTF
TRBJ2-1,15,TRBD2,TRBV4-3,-,TGCGCCAGCAGCCAAGATTGGGGGGGGTTCAATGAGCAGTTCTTC,CASSQDWGGFNEQFF
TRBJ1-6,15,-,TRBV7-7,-,TGTGCCAGCAGCTCCGATTACATTTTTAATTCACCCCTCCACTTT,CASSSDYIFNSPLHF
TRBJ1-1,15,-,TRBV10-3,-,TGTGCCATCAGTGAAGGGAGGGAGGAAGTTACTGAAGCTTTCTTT,CAISEGREEVTEAFF
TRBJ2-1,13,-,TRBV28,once,TGTGCCAGCAGGAAGCAGGGGTTGAATGAGCAGTTCTTC,CASRKQGLNEQFF
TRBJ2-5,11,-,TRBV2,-,TGTGCCAGCAAAGACCAAGAGACCCAGTACTTC,CASKDQETQYF
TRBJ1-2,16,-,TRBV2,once,TGTGCCAGCACCAGTCGAGAGGGCACCACTAACTATGGCTACACCTTC,CASTSREGTTNYGYTF
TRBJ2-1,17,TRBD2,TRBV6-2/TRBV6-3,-,TGTGCCAGCAGCCGAAACCCCCGGGAGGGCTCCTACAATGAGCAGTTCTTC,CASSRNPREGSYNEQFF
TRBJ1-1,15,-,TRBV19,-,TGTGCCAGTAGTCGGGACGGCAGCATGAACACTGAAGCTTTCTTT,CASSRDGSMNTEAFF